This entry describes one T cell receptor beta chain. Its target antigen remains unknown. Base qualities were left out, and no much larger clone turns up one base away. This entry belongs to a study of blood T cell repertoires in COVID-19 (TCRdb year 2020). Regarding the study in general: Collaborator samples came from the United States, Italy and Spain and covered acute and convalescent phases of COVID-19. The prospective study material was composed of cDNA or gDNA derived from T cells, B-cell-depleted T cells, or PBMCs. The dataset comprised deeply sampled blood TCRbeta repertoires from subjects exposed to, actively infected with, or recovered from COVID-19. The repertoires were released in a freely available public database meant as a resource for research on the immune response to SARS-CoV-2. The samples were drawn from two sources: the first 160 participants of the ongoing ImmuneRACE study, and 1,000 to 1,500 subjects contributed by 6 global collaborators. A de-identified subject ID, COVID-19 status, age in years and sex were almost always included in the sample metadata. HLA class I and class II types, where available, came from metadata supplied by the sample provider rather than from assay-based typing. Study-level results and caveats: How much clinical and demographic metadata was included differed by source and by participant, and the metadata was provided uncurated.

Whole blood was collected in K2EDTA tubes by collaborating institutions according to the institutions' own protocols. For TCRbeta analysis, collaborators shipped samples in one of three forms: frozen whole blood, isolated PBMCs, or DNA extracted from either of those sample types. TCRbeta CDR3 regions were amplified from genomic DNA using the immunoSEQ Assay, a bias-controlled multiplex PCR. Concerning the study's data processing: Within the assay, amplification of reference gene primers was used to estimate how many nucleated cells each sample contained. To quantify the absolute abundance of each unique TCRbeta CDR3 rearrangement, sequence reads were collapsed and filtered. For each sample, productive Simpson clonality was calculated by taking the square root of Simpson's diversity index across productive rearrangements. TCRdb stores this immuneACCESS table with in-frame sequences only. Part of the clones is absent; in the studies checked, under half of the shortfall reflects unresolved V genes, and no reason is known for the rest. V and J calls and clone size are copied from that table; D and trimming were computed from the DNA. The sample table contains around 57,000 clones; only one count was recorded for around 90% of them. The ten largest account for approximately 3.7% of the sample.

The source is a human donor in a cohort sampled during active COVID-19. The sequenced sample was peripheral blood.

The CDR3 here reads CASKGLAGGPTGELFF. The nucleotide sequence reads TGTGCCAGTAAGGGACTAGCGGGGGGCCCCACCGGGGAGCTGTTTTTT. The sequence is built from TRBV19 and TRBJ2-2; TRBD2 lines up with 15 middle nucleotides. The germline V gene (reference sequence) sets CDR1 to LNHDA and CDR2 to SQIVND. For this chain, trimming is 7 bases at the V end and 4 bases at the J end, and the number of junction bases without a gene match is 4. Taken from cysteine to phenylalanine, the CDR3 has 16 residues. Only CDR3 DNA is held: 48 bases, read in frame from base 1.